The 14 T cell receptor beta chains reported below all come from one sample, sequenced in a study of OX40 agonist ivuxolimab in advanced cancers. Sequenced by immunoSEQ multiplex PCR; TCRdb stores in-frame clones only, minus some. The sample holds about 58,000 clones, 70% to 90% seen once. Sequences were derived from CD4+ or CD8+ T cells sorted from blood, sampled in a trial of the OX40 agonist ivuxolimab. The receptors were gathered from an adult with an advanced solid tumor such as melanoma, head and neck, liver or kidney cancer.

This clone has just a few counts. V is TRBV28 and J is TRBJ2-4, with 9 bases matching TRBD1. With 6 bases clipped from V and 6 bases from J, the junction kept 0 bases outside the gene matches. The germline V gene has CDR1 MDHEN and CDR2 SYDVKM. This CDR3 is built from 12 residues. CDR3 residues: CASRTGGNIQYF. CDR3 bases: TGTGCCAGCAGGACAGGGGGAAACATTCAGTACTTC.

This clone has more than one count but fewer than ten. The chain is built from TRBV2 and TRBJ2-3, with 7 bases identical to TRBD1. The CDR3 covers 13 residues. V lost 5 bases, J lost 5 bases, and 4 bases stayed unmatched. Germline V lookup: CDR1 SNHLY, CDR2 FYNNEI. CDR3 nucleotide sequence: TGTGCCAGCAGTAGACAGGGCAGAGATACGCAGTATTTT. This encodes CASSRQGRDTQYF.

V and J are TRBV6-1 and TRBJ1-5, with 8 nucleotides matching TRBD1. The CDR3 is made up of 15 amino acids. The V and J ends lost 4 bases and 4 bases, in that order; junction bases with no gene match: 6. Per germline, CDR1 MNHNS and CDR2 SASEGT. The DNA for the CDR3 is TGTGCCAGCAGTGGATGGACAGGGAGGAATCAGCCCCAGCATTTT. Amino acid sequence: CASSGWTGRNQPQHF.

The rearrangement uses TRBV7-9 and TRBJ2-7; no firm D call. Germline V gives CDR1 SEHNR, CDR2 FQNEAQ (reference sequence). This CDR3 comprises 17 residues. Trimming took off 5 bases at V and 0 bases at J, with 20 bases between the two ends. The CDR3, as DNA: TGTGCCAGCAGCAGAACCCCTTCGAGTGTTTTCTCCTACGAGCAGTACTTC. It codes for CASSRTPSSVFSYEQYF.

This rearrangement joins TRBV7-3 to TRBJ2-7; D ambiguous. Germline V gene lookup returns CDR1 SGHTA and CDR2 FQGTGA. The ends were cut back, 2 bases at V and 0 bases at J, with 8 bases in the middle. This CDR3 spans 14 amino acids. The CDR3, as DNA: TGTGCCAGCAGCTTAGGGCCGAGCTCCTACGAGCAGTACTTC. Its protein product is CASSLGPSSYEQYF.

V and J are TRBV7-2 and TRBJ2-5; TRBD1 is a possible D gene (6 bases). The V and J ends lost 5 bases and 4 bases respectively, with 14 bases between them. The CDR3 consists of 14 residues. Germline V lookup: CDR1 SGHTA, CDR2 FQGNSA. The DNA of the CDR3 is TGTGCCAGCAGCCGTTCAGGGGTAGGAGAGACCCAGTACTTC. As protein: CASSRSGVGETQYF.

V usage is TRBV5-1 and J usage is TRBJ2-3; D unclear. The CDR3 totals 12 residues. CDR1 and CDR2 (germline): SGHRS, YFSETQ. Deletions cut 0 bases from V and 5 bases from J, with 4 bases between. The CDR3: CASSLEGDTQYF. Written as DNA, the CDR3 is TGCGCCAGCAGCTTGGAAGGAGATACGCAGTATTTT.

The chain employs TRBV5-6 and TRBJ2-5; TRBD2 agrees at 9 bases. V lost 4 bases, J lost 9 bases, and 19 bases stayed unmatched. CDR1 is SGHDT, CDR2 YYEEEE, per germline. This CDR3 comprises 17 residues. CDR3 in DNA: TGTGCCAGCAGCCCCCGGGCGACTAGCGGTTTCAAGGGGGCCCAGTACTTC. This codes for CASSPRATSGFKGAQYF.

This chain's CDR3 is CASSLVSSPLHF. CDR3 coding DNA: TGTGCCAGCAGCTTGGTCTCTTCACCCCTCCACTTT. This chain connects TRBV5-6 to TRBJ1-6; the D is unclear. The CDR3 contains 12 residues. The germline gives CDR1 SGHDT, CDR2 YYEEEE. The V gene lost 0 bases and the J gene lost 9 bases, with 4 bases spanning the gap.

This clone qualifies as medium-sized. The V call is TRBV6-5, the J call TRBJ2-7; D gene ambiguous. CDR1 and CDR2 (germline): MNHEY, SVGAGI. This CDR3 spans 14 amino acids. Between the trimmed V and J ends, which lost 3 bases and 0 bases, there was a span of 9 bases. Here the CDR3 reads CASSYEASSYEQYF. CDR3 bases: TGTGCCAGCAGTTATGAGGCCAGCTCCTACGAGCAGTACTTC.

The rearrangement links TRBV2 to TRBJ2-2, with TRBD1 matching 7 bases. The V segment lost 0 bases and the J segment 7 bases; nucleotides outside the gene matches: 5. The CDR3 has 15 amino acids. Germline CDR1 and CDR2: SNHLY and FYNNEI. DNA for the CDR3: TGTGCCAGCAGTGAAGCGACGACAGGGATCGGGGAGCTGTTTTTT. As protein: CASSEATTGIGELFF.

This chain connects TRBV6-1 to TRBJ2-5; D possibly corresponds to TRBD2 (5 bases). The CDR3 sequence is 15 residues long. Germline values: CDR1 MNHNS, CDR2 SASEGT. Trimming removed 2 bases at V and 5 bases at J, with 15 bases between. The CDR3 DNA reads TGTGCCAGCAGTGAATGGACCTCAACGGGGGAGACCCAGTACTTC. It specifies CASSEWTSTGETQYF.

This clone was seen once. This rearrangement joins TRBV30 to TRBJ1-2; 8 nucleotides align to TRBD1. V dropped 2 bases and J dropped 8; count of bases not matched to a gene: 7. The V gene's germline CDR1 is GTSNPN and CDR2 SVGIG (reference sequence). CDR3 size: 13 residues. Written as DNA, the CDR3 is TGTGCCTGGAGTCCACGACAGGGGAGAGGCTACACCTTC. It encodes CAWSPRQGRGYTF.

The CDR3 nucleotides are TGTGCCAGCAGCCTAACTCGACAGGGGCGGGCCGGGGAGCTGTTTTTT. Its translation is CASSLTRQGRAGELFF. V gene TRBV7-6 combines with J gene TRBJ2-2, with 8 nucleotides matching TRBD1. The CDR3 sequence is 16 residues long. With 5 bases clipped from V and 6 bases from J, the junction kept 11 bases outside the gene matches. Germline V gene data show CDR1 as SGHVS and CDR2 as FNYEAQ.